This note documents a single TCR beta chain sequence. Its antigen is still unknown. Other DNA sequences in this sample translate to the same CDR3. This PCR relied on a set of 60 Vbeta primers and 13 Jbeta primers. The protocol was immunoSEQ multiplex PCR, while the TCRdb copy is restricted to in-frame clones and leaves out a portion. This repertoire shows some 200,000 clones, over 75% found once; its top ten account for 3.8%. CDR3 length: 14 amino acids. The germline V gene has CDR1 SGHTA and CDR2 FQGNSA. The V end lost 2 bases, the J end lost 4 bases, and 11 bases lay between the germline ends. This entry belongs to a study of cytomegalovirus exposure and HLA in healthy donors. Turning to the study itself: Approximately 200 million T cells yielded some 120 million unique TCR beta sequences in earlier analysis.

Study-level results: Association of approximately 16,000 TCR beta sequences with HLA alleles was found at 0.05 false discovery rate in a later analysis.

This chain links TRBV7-2 with TRBJ2-5; tentatively, D is TRBD2 (6 bases). This clonotype was sampled from a man between 50 and 59 years old in good health and CMV-seronegative. Sequenced input: PBMCs. CDR3 region: CASSLTGGRETQYF. The CDR3 DNA is TGTGCCAGCAGCTTAACCGGGGGAAGAGAGACCCAGTACTTC.